This T cell receptor beta chain was captured by sequencing in a study of blood T cell repertoires in COVID-19. Study information: Sites across the United States, Italy and Spain contributed samples from acute and convalescent COVID-19. In each case, the material was cDNA or gDNA derived from T cells, B-cell-depleted T cells, or PBMCs.

The length of the CDR3 is 14 residues. The germline V gene has CDR1 SGHNT and CDR2 YENEEA. The trim removed 3 bases at V and 6 bases at J, leaving 6 bases unmatched. As handled by the study authors: Amplification from reference gene primers served as the basis for estimated nucleated cell counts. The repertoire was sequenced with immunoSEQ multiplex PCR; TCRdb's copy has only in-frame clones and lacks some. The V and J calls and clone size are taken from that table; D and trimming were inferred from the DNA. The sample holds about 53,000 clones, approximately 90% seen once. The chain recombines TRBV11-3 with TRBJ1-2, with 8 bases lining up with TRBD1. The clonotype was recovered from a man aged 80 or over with acute or convalescent COVID-19. The sequenced sample consisted of peripheral blood. Written as DNA, the CDR3 is TGTGCCAGCAGCTTCGAGGACAGGGCGGATGGCTACACCTTC. It translates to CASSFEDRADGYTF. The whole variable domain, remainder taken from reference TRBV11-3 and TRBJ1-2, is EAGVVQSPRYKIIEKKQPVAFWCNPISGHNTLYWYLQNLGQGPELLIRYENEEAVDDSQLPKDRFSAERLKGVDSTLKIQPAELGDSAVYLCASSFEDRADGYTFGSGTRLTVV.